Following are 7 T cell receptor beta chains from one sample sequenced in a study of shared clonotypes between healthy human individuals. Profiled with immunoSEQ multiplex PCR; TCRdb holds only in-frame clones, not every one. The sample shows 2 million to 3 million clones, roughly 93% of them seen only once. Sequencing input: naive CD4+ T cells from PBMCs. Subset defined: CD45RA+ positively selected. Source of these receptors: a man aged 18-30 years in good health. Some clones in this sample may be carry-over from other donors' samples.

Regarding this clone: At the DNA level, this CDR3 is encoded by other sequences in the same sample as well. The chain joins TRBV5-1 to TRBJ1-4; no reliable D call. CDR3 length: 13 amino acids. The germline CDR1 and CDR2 sequences are SGHRS and YFSETQ. The V end was cut by 1 base, the J end by 5 bases, with 6 bases between. CDR3 DNA sequence: TGCGCCAGCAGCTTGACGGTCAATGAAAAACTGTTTTTT. Protein sequence: CASSLTVNEKLFF.

The V and J genes are TRBV18 and TRBJ2-3; no clear D. The V end lost 7 bases, the J end lost 1 base, and 12 bases lay between the germline ends. CDR3 size: 14 residues. Germline CDR1 is KGHSH and CDR2 is LQKENI. The CDR3 bases are TGTGCCAGCTGGCGGCGGACCCGCACAGATACGCAGTATTTT. Its protein product is CASWRRTRTDTQYF.

As concerns this clone: Other DNA sequences in the sample encode the same CDR3. The chain recombines TRBV25-1 with TRBJ2-7, with 9 bases aligning to TRBD1. Germline V gene lookup returns CDR1 MGHDK and CDR2 SYGVNS. The CDR3 runs 15 residues. J was trimmed by 3 bases and V by 3 bases; bases with no gene match: 6. The CDR3 sequence: CASSEPGQGVYEQYF. The CDR3, as DNA: TGTGCCAGCAGTGAGCCGGGACAGGGCGTCTACGAGCAGTACTTC.

This rearrangement joins TRBV7-9 to TRBJ2-1, with 15 bases matching TRBD2. This CDR3 is built from 16 residues. The germline V gene encodes CDR1 SEHNR and CDR2 FQNEAQ (reference sequence). Trimming at V came to 5 bases and at J to 6 bases, leaving 5 bases not matched to a gene. CDR3 sequence: CASSRTSGRGSNEQFF. CDR3 DNA sequence: TGTGCCAGCAGCCGGACTAGCGGGAGGGGAAGCAATGAGCAGTTCTTC. Variable domain in full (rest from reference TRBV7-9 and TRBJ2-1): DTGVSQNPRHKITKRGQNVTFRCDPISEHNRLYWYRQTLGQGPEFLTYFQNEAQLEKSRLLSDRFSAERPKGSFSTLEIQRTEQGDSAMYLCASSRTSGRGSNEQFFGPGTRLTVL.

The J gene is TRBJ2-2, the V gene TRBV30; D not certain. This CDR3 has 14 residues. Trimming removed 0 bases from V and 6 bases from J, with 11 bases in between. Per the germline V gene, CDR1 is GTSNPN and CDR2 is SVGIG (reference sequence). In DNA form, the CDR3 reads TGTGCCTGGAGTGTTCGCGGCATCCCCGGGGAGCTGTTTTTT. Translated, it gives CAWSVRGIPGELFF.

With respect to this clone: The sample holds other DNA sequences that translate to the same CDR3. This chain uses TRBV5-4 with TRBJ2-1, with D perhaps TRBD2 (6 bases). V lost 4 bases to trimming and J lost 4 bases, with 15 bases between them. Germline CDR1 reads SGHNT; CDR2 reads YYREEE (reference sequence). CDR3 length: 15 residues. CDR3 bases: TGTGCCAGCAGCCTCGCTGGCGGGGCTTACAATGAGCAGTTCTTC. Protein: CASSLAGGAYNEQFF.

This CDR3 is CASSPRDRDYEQYF. Written as DNA, the CDR3 is TGTGCCAGCAGCCCCCGGGACAGAGACTACGAGCAGTACTTC. This chain links TRBV7-9 with TRBJ2-7; 7 bases map to TRBD1. There are 14 residues in the CDR3. J gave up 3 bases and V 5 bases, and 7 bases lay outside the gene matches. Looked up from germline, CDR1 is SEHNR and CDR2 is FQNEAQ (reference sequence). The full variable domain, rest sourced from reference TRBV7-9 and TRBJ2-7, is DTGVSQNPRHKITKRGQNVTFRCDPISEHNRLYWYRQTLGQGPEFLTYFQNEAQLEKSRLLSDRFSAERPKGSFSTLEIQRTEQGDSAMYLCASSPRDRDYEQYFGPGTRLTVT.